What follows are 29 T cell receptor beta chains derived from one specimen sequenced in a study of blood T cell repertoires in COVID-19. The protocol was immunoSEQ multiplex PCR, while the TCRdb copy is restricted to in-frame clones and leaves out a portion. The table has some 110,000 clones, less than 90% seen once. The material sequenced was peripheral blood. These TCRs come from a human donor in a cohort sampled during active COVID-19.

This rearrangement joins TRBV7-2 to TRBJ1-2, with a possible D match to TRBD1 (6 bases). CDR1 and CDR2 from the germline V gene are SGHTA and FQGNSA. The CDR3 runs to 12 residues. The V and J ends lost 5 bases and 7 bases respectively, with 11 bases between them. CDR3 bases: TGTGCCAGCAGCCTAAGGGGGTTTGGCTACACCTTC. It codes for CASSLRGFGYTF.

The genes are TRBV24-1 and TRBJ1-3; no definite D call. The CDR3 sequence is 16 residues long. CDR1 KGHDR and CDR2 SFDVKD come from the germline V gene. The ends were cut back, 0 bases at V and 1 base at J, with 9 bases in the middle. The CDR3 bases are TGTGCCACCAGTGATTTGCAGCGAGTTTCTGGAAACACCATATATTTT. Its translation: CATSDLQRVSGNTIYF.

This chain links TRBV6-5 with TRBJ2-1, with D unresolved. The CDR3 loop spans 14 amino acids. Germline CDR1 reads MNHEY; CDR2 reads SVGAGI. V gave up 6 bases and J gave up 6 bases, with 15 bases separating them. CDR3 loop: CASRPAISRNEQFF. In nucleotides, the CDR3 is TGTGCCAGCAGGCCCGCAATTAGTCGCAATGAGCAGTTCTTC.

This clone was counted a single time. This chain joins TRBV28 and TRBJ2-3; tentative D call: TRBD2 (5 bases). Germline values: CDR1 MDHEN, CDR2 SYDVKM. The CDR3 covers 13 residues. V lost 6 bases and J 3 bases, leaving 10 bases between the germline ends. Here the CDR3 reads CASRVEGTDTQYF. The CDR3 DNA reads TGTGCCAGCAGGGTAGAGGGTACAGATACGCAGTATTTT.

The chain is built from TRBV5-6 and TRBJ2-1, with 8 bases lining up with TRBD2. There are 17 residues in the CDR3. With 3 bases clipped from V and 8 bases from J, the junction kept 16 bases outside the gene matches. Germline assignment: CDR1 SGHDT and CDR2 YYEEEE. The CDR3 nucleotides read TGTGCCAGCAGCTCAGGACTAGCCCACAGCGGGTTCTATGAGCAGTTCTTC. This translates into CASSSGLAHSGFYEQFF.

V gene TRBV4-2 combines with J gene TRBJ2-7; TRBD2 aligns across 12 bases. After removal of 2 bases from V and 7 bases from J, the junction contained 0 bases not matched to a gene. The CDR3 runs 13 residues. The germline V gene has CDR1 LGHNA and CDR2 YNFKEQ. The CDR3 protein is CASSQTSGGEQYF. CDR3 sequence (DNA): TGTGCCAGCAGCCAAACTAGCGGGGGGGAGCAGTACTTC.

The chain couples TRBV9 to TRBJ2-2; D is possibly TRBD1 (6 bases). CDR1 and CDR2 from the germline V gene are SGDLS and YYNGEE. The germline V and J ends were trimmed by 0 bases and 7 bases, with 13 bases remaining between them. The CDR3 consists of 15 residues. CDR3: CASSVGGQGIGELFF. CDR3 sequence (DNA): TGTGCCAGCAGCGTAGGGGGGCAGGGGATCGGGGAGCTGTTTTTT.

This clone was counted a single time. CDR3 protein: CASSRTSGAYYEQYF. CDR3 DNA sequence: TGTGCCAGCAGCCGGACTAGCGGGGCATATTATGAGCAGTACTTC. The chain recombines TRBV6-6 with TRBJ2-7; 12 bases fit TRBD2. CDR1 is MNHNY, CDR2 SVGAGI, per germline (reference sequence). Unmatched junction bases numbered 10, after V lost 6 bases and J lost 7 bases. The CDR3 has 15 residues.

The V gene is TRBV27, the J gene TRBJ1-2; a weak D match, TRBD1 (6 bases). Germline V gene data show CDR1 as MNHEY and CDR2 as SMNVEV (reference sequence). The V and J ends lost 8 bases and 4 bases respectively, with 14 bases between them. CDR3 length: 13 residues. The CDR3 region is CASSPGGGYGYTF. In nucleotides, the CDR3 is TGTGCCAGCTCCCCGGGAGGGGGCTATGGCTACACCTTC.

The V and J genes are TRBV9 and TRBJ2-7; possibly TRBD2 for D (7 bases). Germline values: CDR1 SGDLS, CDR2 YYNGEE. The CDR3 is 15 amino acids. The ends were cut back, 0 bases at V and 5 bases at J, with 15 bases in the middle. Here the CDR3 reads CASSVDGGAANEQYF. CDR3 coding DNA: TGTGCCAGCAGCGTAGATGGGGGGGCGGCAAACGAGCAGTACTTC.

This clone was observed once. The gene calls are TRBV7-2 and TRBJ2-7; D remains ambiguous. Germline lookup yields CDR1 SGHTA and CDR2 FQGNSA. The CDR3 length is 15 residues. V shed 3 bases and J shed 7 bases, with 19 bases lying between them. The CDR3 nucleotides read TGTGCCAGCAGCTTGAACCGGGTGACCTTTGGGGAGCAGTACTTC. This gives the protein CASSLNRVTFGEQYF.

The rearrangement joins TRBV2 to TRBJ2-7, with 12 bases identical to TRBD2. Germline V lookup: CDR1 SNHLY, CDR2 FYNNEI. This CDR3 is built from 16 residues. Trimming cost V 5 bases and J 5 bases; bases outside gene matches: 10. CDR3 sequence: CASSISPSGGAHEQYF. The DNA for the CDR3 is TGTGCCAGCAGTATATCGCCTAGCGGGGGGGCCCACGAGCAGTACTTC.

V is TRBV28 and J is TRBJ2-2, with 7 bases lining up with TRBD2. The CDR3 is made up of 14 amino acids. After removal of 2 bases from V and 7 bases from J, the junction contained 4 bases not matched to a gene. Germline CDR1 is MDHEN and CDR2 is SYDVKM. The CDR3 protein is CASSLRRENGELFF. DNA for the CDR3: TGTGCCAGCAGTTTACGGCGGGAGAACGGGGAGCTGTTTTTT.

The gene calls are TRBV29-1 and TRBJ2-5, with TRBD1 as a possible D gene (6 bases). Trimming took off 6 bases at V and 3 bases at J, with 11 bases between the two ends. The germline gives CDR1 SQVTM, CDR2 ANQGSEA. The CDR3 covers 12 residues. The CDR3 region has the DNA TGCAGCGTCCGCGGACAGAAAGAGACCCAGTACTTC. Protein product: CSVRGQKETQYF.

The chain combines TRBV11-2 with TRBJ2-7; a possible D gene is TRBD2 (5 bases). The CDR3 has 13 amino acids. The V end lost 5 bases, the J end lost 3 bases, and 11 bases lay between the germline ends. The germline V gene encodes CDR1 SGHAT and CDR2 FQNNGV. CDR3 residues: CASSHSGFYEQYF. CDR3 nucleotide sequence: TGTGCCAGCAGCCACTCGGGGTTCTACGAGCAGTACTTC.

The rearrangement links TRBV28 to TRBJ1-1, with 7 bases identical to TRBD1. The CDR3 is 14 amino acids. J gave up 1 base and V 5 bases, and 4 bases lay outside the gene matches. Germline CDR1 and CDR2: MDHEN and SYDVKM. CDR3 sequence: CASSNGQENTEAFF. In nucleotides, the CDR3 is TGTGCCAGCAGTAACGGACAGGAGAACACTGAAGCTTTCTTT. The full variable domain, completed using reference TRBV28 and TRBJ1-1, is DVKVTQSSRYLVKRTGEKVFLECVQDMDHENMFWYRQDPGLGLRLIYFSYDVKMKEKGDIPEGYSVSREKKERFSLILESASTNQTSMYLCASSNGQENTEAFFGQGTRLTVV.

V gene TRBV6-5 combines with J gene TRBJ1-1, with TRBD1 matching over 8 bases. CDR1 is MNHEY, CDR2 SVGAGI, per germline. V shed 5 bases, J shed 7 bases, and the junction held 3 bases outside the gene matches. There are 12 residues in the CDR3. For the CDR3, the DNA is TGTGCCAGCAGTCGCGGGACAGGTGAAGCTTTCTTT. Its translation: CASSRGTGEAFF.

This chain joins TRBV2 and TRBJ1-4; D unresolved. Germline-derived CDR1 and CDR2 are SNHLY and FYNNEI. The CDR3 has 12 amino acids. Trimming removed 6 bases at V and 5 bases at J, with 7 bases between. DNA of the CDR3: TGTGCCAGCAGATACGGGAATGAAAAACTGTTTTTT. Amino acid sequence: CASRYGNEKLFF.

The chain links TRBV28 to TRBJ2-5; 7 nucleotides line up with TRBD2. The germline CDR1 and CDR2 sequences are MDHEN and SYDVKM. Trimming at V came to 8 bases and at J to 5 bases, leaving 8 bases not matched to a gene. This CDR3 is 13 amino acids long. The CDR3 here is CASARGDGETQYF. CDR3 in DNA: TGTGCCAGCGCCCGGGGGGATGGGGAGACCCAGTACTTC.

This chain's CDR3 is CASGQVGEQYF. As DNA, the CDR3 is TGTGCCAGTGGGCAGGTCGGCGAGCAGTACTTC. J is TRBJ2-7 and V is TRBV19; no firm D call. The germline gives CDR1 LNHDA, CDR2 SQIVND (reference sequence). V lost 8 bases and J 6 bases, leaving 11 bases between the germline ends. The CDR3 has 11 residues.

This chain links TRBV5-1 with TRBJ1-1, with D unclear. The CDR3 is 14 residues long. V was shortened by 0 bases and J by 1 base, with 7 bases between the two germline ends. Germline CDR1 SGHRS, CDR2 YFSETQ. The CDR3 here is CASSLVQKNTEAFF. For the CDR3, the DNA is TGCGCCAGCAGCTTGGTTCAGAAGAACACTGAAGCTTTCTTT.

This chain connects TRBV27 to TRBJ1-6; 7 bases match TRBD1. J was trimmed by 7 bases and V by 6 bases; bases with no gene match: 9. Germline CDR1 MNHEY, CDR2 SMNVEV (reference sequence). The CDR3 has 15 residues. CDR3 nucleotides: TGTGCCAGCAGCCTGGTCGACAGGGCCAATTCACCCCTCCACTTT. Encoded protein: CASSLVDRANSPLHF.

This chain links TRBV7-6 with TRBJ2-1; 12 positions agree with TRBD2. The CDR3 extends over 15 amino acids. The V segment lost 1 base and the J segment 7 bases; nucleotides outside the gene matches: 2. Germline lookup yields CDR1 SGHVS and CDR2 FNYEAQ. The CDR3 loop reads CASSLGLAGVNEQFF. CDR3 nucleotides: TGTGCCAGCAGCTTAGGACTAGCGGGAGTGAATGAGCAGTTCTTC.

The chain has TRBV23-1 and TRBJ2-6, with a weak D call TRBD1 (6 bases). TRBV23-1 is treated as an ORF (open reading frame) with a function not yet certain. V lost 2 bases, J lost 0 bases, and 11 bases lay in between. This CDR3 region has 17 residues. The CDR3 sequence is CASSQASGDSGANVLTF. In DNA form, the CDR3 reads TGCGCCAGCAGTCAAGCTTCAGGGGACTCTGGGGCCAACGTCCTGACTTTC.

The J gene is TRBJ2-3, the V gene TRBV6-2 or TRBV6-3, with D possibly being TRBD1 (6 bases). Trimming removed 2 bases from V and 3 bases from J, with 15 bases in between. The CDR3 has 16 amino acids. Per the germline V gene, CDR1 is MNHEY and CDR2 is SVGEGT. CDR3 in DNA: TGTGCCAGCAGTTACACCCGGACAGCCTTTACAGATACGCAGTATTTT. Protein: CASSYTRTAFTDTQYF.

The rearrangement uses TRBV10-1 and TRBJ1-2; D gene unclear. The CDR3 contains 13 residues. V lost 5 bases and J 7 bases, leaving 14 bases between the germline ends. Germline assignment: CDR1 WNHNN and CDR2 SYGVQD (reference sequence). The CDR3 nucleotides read TGCGCCAGCAGTAAGATGCGCTACGGTGGCTACACCTTC. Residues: CASSKMRYGGYTF.

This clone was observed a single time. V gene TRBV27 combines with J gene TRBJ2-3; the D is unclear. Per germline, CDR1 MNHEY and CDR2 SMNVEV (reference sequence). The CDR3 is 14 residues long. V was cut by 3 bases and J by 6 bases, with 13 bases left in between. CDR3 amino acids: CASSFRTKVDTQYF. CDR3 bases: TGTGCCAGCAGTTTCCGAACTAAGGTCGATACGCAGTATTTT.

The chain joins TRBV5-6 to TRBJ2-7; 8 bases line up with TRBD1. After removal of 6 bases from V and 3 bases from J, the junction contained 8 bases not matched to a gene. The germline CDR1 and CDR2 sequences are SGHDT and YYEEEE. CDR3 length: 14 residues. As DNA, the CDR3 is TGTGCCAGCACCATCGACAGGGGAAACTACGAGCAGTACTTC. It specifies CASTIDRGNYEQYF.

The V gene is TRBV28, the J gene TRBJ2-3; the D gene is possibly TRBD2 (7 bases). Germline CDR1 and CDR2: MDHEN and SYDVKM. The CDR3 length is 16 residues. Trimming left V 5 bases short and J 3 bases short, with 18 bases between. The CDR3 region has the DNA TGTGCCAGCAGTGGGGGGGGCCCGGGGCCGACAGATACGCAGTATTTT. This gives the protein CASSGGGPGPTDTQYF.